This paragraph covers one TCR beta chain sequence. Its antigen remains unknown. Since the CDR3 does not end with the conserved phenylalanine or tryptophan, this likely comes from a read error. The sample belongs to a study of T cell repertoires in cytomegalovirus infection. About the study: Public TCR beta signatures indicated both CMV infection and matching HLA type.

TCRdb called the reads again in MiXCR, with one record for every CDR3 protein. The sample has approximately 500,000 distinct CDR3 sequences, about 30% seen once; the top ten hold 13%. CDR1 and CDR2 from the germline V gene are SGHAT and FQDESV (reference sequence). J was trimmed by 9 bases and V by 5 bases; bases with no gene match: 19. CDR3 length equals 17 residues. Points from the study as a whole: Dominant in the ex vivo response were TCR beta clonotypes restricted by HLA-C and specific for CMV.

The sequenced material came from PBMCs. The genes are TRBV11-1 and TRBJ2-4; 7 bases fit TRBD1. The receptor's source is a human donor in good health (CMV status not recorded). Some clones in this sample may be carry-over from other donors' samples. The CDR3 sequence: CASSPGPGQTEGSIQYS. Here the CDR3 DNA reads TGTGCCAGCAGCCCTGGTCCGGGACAGACGGAAGGTAGCATTCAGTACTCC.